In this sample, the clone carrying this TCR beta chain turned up a few times. The antigen is unknown. TCRdb used MiXCR to reprocess the reads, holding one entry per CDR3 protein. The data show 350,000 to 400,000 distinct CDR3 sequences, about 32% seen once. The data were taken from a study of T cell repertoires in cytomegalovirus infection. Study conclusions and caveats: Dominating the ex vivo response were HLA-C-restricted CMV-specific TCR beta clonotypes.

Germline V gene sequence: CDR1 SGHTA, CDR2 FQGNSA. With V trimmed by 5 bases and J by 1 base, 8 bases remained unmatched. This CDR3 region has 17 residues. Sequencing used cultured PBMCs, obtained from culture after CMV antigen stimulation. The V call is TRBV7-2, the J call TRBJ2-4; 10 nucleotides align to TRBD2. The receptor's source is a human donor in good health (CMV status not recorded). Some clones in this sample may be carry-over from other donors' samples. The DNA for the CDR3 is TGTGCCAGCAGCCCGGGAGCGGGAGGGGCGGCCAAAAACATTCAGTACTTC. Translation: CASSPGAGGAAKNIQYF.